The 25 T cell receptor beta chains below come from one sample, sequenced in a study of cytomegalovirus exposure and HLA in healthy donors. 13 Jbeta primers and 60 Vbeta primers were used for the PCR. Measured with immunoSEQ multiplex PCR; TCRdb has only the in-frame clones, and not every one. This repertoire shows about 70,000 clones, just over 65% found once; its top ten account for roughly 9.8%. The sample was PBMCs. The receptors were gathered from a woman in her 30s in good health and CMV-seronegative.

In this sample, this clone turned up a few times. This CDR3 reads CASSESRVGVTEAFF. As DNA, the CDR3 is TGCGCCAGCAGTGAGTCTAGGGTCGGGGTAACTGAAGCTTTCTTT. The chain employs TRBV10-1 and TRBJ1-1; D is unclear. The CDR3 length is 15 residues. Per the germline V gene, CDR1 is WNHNN and CDR2 is SYGVQD (reference sequence). V shed 0 bases and J shed 5 bases, with 13 bases lying between them.

This chain connects TRBV7-8 to TRBJ1-4; D may be TRBD1 (5 bases). The germline CDR1 and CDR2 sequences are SGHVS and FQNEAQ. V gave up 0 bases and J gave up 2 bases, with 7 bases separating them. The CDR3 consists of 15 residues. The CDR3 loop is CASSLAGGTNEKLFF. CDR3 nucleotide sequence: TGTGCCAGCAGCTTAGCGGGGGGGACTAATGAAAAACTGTTTTTT. The full variable domain, in which reference TRBV7-8 and TRBJ1-4 provide the parts outside the CDR3, is GAGVSQSPRYKVAKRGQDVALRCDPISGHVSLFWYQQALGQGPEFLTYFQNEAQLDKSGLPSDRFFAERPEGSVSTLKIQRTQQEDSAVYLCASSLAGGTNEKLFFGSGTQLSVL.

This chain joins TRBV4-1 and TRBJ2-2; TRBD1 aligns across 9 bases. V lost 0 bases, J lost 2 bases, and 4 bases stayed unmatched. The CDR3 contains 17 residues. Germline lookup yields CDR1 MGHRA and CDR2 YSYEKL. The CDR3 protein is CASSQDGQGTNTGELFF. The CDR3 nucleotides are TGCGCCAGCAGCCAAGACGGACAGGGGACCAACACCGGGGAGCTGTTTTTT.

The chain uses TRBV4-1 and TRBJ2-1; the D is unclear. Germline CDR1 is MGHRA and CDR2 is YSYEKL. Trimming shortened V by 0 bases and J by 7 bases, and 4 bases separated the two germline ends. This CDR3 has 12 amino acids. As DNA, the CDR3 is TGCGCCAGCAGCCAAGACGGGAATGAGCAGTTCTTC. Translated, it gives CASSQDGNEQFF.

The chain has TRBV5-1 and TRBJ2-7; TRBD2 matches at 10 bases. The CDR3 contains 16 residues. Trimming removed 4 bases from V and 6 bases from J; junction bases left unmatched: 13. From germline, CDR1 is SGHRS and CDR2 YFSETQ. CDR3 loop: CASSIPSERGGVEQYF. CDR3 nucleotide sequence: TGCGCCAGCAGCATACCTTCGGAGCGGGGGGGGGTCGAGCAGTACTTC.

J is TRBJ2-7 and V is TRBV30, with 7 bases matching TRBD2. Losses at the gene ends were 1 base for V and 6 bases for J; bases not matched to a gene: 3. Germline V gene sequence: CDR1 GTSNPN, CDR2 SVGIG (reference sequence). The CDR3 runs 12 residues. The CDR3 protein is CAWSGTRPEQYF. In DNA form, the CDR3 reads TGTGCCTGGAGTGGGACTAGGCCCGAGCAGTACTTC.

The gene calls are TRBV5-1 and TRBJ2-3, with 13 positions matching TRBD2. The CDR3 loop spans 18 amino acids. V was pared by 3 bases and J by 0 bases, with 7 bases of the junction left unmatched. Germline V gives CDR1 SGHRS, CDR2 YFSETQ. In DNA, the CDR3 is TGCGCCAGCAGCTCCTGGACTAGCGGGGGAACTAGCACAGATACGCAGTATTTT. This encodes CASSSWTSGGTSTDTQYF.

The chain couples TRBV11-2 to TRBJ1-1; 7 bases are shared with TRBD1. From germline, CDR1 is SGHAT and CDR2 FQNNGV. This CDR3 contains 14 residues. Germline trimming cut 5 bases from V and 0 bases from J; bases unmatched to any gene: 3. The CDR3 nucleotides are TGTGCCAGCAGCCGGGGACAGCTGAACACTGAAGCTTTCTTT. This gives the protein CASSRGQLNTEAFF.

The chain uses TRBV28 and TRBJ2-5; unclear D gene. The CDR3 runs 11 residues. Germline V gene data show CDR1 as MDHEN and CDR2 as SYDVKM. V shed 6 bases and J shed 2 bases, with 4 bases lying between them. DNA of the CDR3: TGTGCCAGCAGGACACAAGAGACCCAGTACTTC. Translation: CASRTQETQYF.

V usage is TRBV29-1 and J usage is TRBJ2-2; D unclear. Germline V gives CDR1 SQVTM, CDR2 ANQGSEA. This CDR3 region has 11 residues. The V end was cut by 6 bases, the J end by 4 bases, with 6 bases between. The CDR3: CSVAPTGELFF. The DNA of the CDR3 is TGCAGCGTAGCCCCCACCGGGGAGCTGTTTTTT.

The V gene is TRBV7-6, the J gene TRBJ2-7; 7 bases match TRBD1. This CDR3 comprises 15 residues. The J segment lost 1 base and the V segment lost 2 bases, leaving 5 bases of the junction unmatched. CDR1 and CDR2 from the germline V gene are SGHVS and FNYEAQ. CDR3 sequence (DNA): TGTGCCAGCAGCTTATTAGAGGGGGCATCCTACGAGCAGTACTTC. This encodes CASSLLEGASYEQYF.

The chain links TRBV9 to TRBJ2-3; 8 bases line up with TRBD1. Germline V gene lookup returns CDR1 SGDLS and CDR2 YYNGEE. V trimming: 3 bases; J trimming: 2 bases; junction bases outside the gene matches: 8. The CDR3 covers 16 residues. The CDR3 coding sequence is TGTGCCAGCAGCGGACGAGGACAGGGTAACACAGATACGCAGTATTTT. Encoded protein: CASSGRGQGNTDTQYF.

The chain uses TRBV7-9 and TRBJ1-3; no reliable D call. V was trimmed by 5 bases and J by 0 bases, leaving 11 bases between them. CDR1 is SEHNR and CDR2 is FQNEAQ in the germline V gene (reference sequence). CDR3 length: 15 amino acids. The CDR3 reads CASSPIGSSGNTIYF. As DNA, the CDR3 is TGTGCCAGCAGCCCTATCGGGAGCTCTGGAAACACCATATATTTT.

The table lists this clone with a few counts. V is TRBV10-3 and J is TRBJ1-3; tentative D call: TRBD1 (6 bases). The CDR3 contains 13 residues. Germline CDR1 ENHRY, CDR2 SYGVKD. Trimming removed 10 bases from V and 0 bases from J, with 10 bases in between. Here the CDR3 reads CASGQLSGNTIYF. In nucleotides, the CDR3 is TGTGCCAGCGGACAGCTCTCTGGAAACACCATATATTTT.

This clone was recorded a few times. This rearrangement joins TRBV2 to TRBJ2-5; 14 bases match TRBD2. The DNA matches TRBJ2-7 better at its end, which makes the J call doubtful. Germline V gives CDR1 SNHLY, CDR2 FYNNEI. This CDR3 region has 16 residues. The CDR3 reads CASRTSGGKSSYEQYF. Written as DNA, the CDR3 is TGTGCCAGCCGGACTAGCGGGGGGAAGAGCTCCTACGAGCAGTACTTC.

Details on this clone: The conserved final phenylalanine or tryptophan is absent from the CDR3, which likely points to a read error. This chain links TRBV30 with TRBJ1-1, with D possibly TRBD1 on 6 matching bases. Trimming removed 2 bases from V and 2 bases from J, with 12 bases in between. Germline CDR1 is GTSNPN and CDR2 is SVGIG (reference sequence). The CDR3 totals 14 residues. The CDR3 bases are TGTGCCTGGAGTCTACAAGGGGGAAACACTGAAGCTTTCCTT. Its protein product is CAWSLQGGNTEAFL.

This sequence joins TRBV29-1 and TRBJ2-5, with D possibly TRBD1 on 5 matching bases. The end of the DNA aligns better with TRBJ2-7, so the J call may be wrong. The CDR3 runs to 13 residues. Germline V lookup: CDR1 SQVTM, CDR2 ANQGSEA. The DNA of the CDR3 is TGCAGCGTTGGCGGACACCCTACCGGCGAGCAGTACTTC. Its translation: CSVGGHPTGEQYF.

The rearrangement links TRBV5-1 to TRBJ2-7; TRBD1 aligns across 8 bases. The CDR3 covers 16 residues. With 0 bases clipped from V and 6 bases from J, the junction kept 11 bases outside the gene matches. Germline V lookup: CDR1 SGHRS, CDR2 YFSETQ. CDR3 sequence: CASSLDVNRGVGEQYF. The CDR3 bases are TGCGCCAGCAGCTTGGATGTGAACAGGGGGGTAGGCGAGCAGTACTTC.

In regard to this clone: In the same sample, other DNA sequences code for this CDR3. The rearrangement links TRBV7-2 to TRBJ1-6; D not certain. Trimming removed 5 bases from V and 6 bases from J, with 14 bases in between. The CDR3 totals 15 residues. CDR1 and CDR2 from the germline V gene are SGHTA and FQGNSA. This CDR3 is CASSPSSGRNSPLHF. Here the CDR3 DNA reads TGTGCCAGCAGCCCAAGCAGTGGGCGTAATTCACCCCTCCACTTT. Drawing the rest from reference TRBV7-2 and TRBJ1-6, the complete variable domain is GAGVSQSPSNKVTEKGKDVELRCDPISGHTALYWYRQSLGQGLEFLIYFQGNSAPDKSGLPSDRFSAERTGGSVSTLTIQRTQQEDSAVYLCASSPSSGRNSPLHFGNGTRLTVT.

The rearrangement links TRBV6-1 to TRBJ1-2; 9 nucleotides match TRBD1. Per germline, CDR1 MNHNS and CDR2 SASEGT. CDR3 length equals 15 residues. With V trimmed by 3 bases and J by 7 bases, 9 bases remained unmatched. Written as DNA, the CDR3 is TGTGCCAGCAGTGAGGGTCCAGGACAGGGGTTTGGCTACACCTTC. This translates into CASSEGPGQGFGYTF.

V usage is TRBV30 and J usage is TRBJ2-7; D may be TRBD1 (5 bases). The V end lost 5 bases, the J end lost 2 bases, and 16 bases lay between the germline ends. There are 14 residues in the CDR3. Germline V CDR1 and CDR2: GTSNPN, SVGIG (reference sequence). CDR3 bases: TGTGCCTGGGACCCGCAGGGTATGACCTACGAGCAGTACTTC. Protein sequence: CAWDPQGMTYEQYF.

This clone was found a few times. The V and J genes are TRBV6-5 and TRBJ1-5; maybe TRBD1 (5 bases). Germline V gives CDR1 MNHEY, CDR2 SVGAGI. Deletions cut 6 bases from V and 1 base from J, with 13 bases between. The CDR3 totals 15 residues. The chain's CDR3 is CASRRGGISNQPQHF. In DNA form, the CDR3 reads TGTGCCAGCAGGCGGGGGGGTATCAGCAATCAGCCCCAGCATTTT.

The genes are TRBV5-8 and TRBJ2-5; 10 bases align to TRBD2. Per germline, CDR1 SGHTS and CDR2 YDEGEE. This CDR3 region has 15 residues. V trimming: 1 base; J trimming: 5 bases; junction bases outside the gene matches: 5. The CDR3 region has the DNA TGTGCCAGCAGCTTGAGGCTAGCGGGGGCTGAGACCCAGTACTTC. Its translation: CASSLRLAGAETQYF.

This clone came up a few times. The rearrangement links TRBV18 to TRBJ2-7; tentative D call: TRBD2 (6 bases). The CDR3 loop spans 14 amino acids. Germline loops: CDR1 KGHSH, CDR2 LQKENI. V was clipped by 4 bases and J by 4 bases, with 14 bases between them. This CDR3 reads CASSRGRGGYEQYF. The CDR3 region has the DNA TGTGCCAGCTCACGCGGGCGCGGAGGGTACGAGCAGTACTTC.

The chain employs TRBV25-1 and TRBJ1-6, with D perhaps TRBD1 (5 bases). V shed 3 bases and J shed 7 bases, with 16 bases lying between them. CDR1 MGHDK and CDR2 SYGVNS come from the germline V gene. CDR3 length: 16 residues. CDR3 protein: CASSEYRGRENSPLHF. The CDR3 DNA reads TGTGCCAGCAGTGAGTATAGGGGACGGGAGAATTCACCCCTCCACTTT. The full variable domain, its missing parts supplied by reference TRBV25-1 and TRBJ1-6, is EADIYQTPRYLVIGTGKKITLECSQTMGHDKMYWYQQDPGMELHLIHYSYGVNSTEKGDLSSESTVSRIRTEHFPLTLESARPSHTSQYLCASSEYRGRENSPLHFGNGTRLTVT.